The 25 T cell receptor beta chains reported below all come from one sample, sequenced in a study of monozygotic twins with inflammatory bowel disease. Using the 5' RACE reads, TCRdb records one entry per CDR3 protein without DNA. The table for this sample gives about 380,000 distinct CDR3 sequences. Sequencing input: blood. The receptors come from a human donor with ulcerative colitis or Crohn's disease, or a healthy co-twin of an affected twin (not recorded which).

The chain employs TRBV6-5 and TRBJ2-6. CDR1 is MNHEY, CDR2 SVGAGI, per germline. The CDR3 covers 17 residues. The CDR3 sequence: CASSYSKGSSGANVLTF.

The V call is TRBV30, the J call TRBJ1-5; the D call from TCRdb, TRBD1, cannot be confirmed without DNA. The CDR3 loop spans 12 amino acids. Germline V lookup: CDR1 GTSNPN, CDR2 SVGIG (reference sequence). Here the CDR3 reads CACGQRYQPQHF. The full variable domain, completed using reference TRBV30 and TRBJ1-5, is SQTIHQWPATLVQPVGSPLSLECTVEGTSNPNLYWYRQAAGRGLQLLFYSVGIGQISSEVPQNLSASRPQDRQFILSSKKLLLSDSGFYLCACGQRYQPQHFGDGTRLSIL.

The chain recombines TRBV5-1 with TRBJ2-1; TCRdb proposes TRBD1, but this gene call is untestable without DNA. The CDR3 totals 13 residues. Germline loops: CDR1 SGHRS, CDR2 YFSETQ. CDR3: CASSLIGRNEQFF.

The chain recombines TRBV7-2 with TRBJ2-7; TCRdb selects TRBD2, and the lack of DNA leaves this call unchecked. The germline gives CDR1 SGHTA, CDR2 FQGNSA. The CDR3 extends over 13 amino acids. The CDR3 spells CASSLAAGYEQYF. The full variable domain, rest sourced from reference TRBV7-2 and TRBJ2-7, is GAGVSQSPSNKVTEKGKDVELRCDPISGHTALYWYRQSLGQGLEFLIYFQGNSAPDKSGLPSDRFSAERTGGSVSTLTIQRTQQEDSAVYLCASSLAAGYEQYFGPGTRLTVT.

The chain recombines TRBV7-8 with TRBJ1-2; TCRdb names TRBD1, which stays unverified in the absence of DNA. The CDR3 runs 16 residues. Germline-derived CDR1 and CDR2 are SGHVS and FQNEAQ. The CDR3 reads CASSQTQGHADYGYTF.

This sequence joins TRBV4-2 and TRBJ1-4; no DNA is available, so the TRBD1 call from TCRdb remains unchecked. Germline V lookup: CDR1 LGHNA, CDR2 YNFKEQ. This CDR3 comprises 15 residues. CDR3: CASSQPTGGQEKLFF.

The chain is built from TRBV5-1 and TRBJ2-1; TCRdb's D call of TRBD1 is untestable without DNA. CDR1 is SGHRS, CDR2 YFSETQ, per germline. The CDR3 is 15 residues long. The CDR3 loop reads CASSFSGTAYNEQFF.

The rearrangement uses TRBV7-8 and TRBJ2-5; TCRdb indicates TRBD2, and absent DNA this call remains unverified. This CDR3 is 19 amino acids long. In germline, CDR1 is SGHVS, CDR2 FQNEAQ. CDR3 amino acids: CASSLKGRASGGEQETQYF.

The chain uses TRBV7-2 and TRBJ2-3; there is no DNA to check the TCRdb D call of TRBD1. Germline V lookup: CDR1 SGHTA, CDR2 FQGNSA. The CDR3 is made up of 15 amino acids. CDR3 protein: CASSVQGSDSDTQYF.

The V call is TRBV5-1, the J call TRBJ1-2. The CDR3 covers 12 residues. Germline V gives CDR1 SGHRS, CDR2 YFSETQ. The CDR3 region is CASSHDTYGYTF. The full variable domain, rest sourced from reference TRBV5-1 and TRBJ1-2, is KAGVTQTPRYLIKTRGQQVTLSCSPISGHRSVSWYQQTPGQGLQFLFEYFSETQRNKGNFPGRFSGRQFSNSRSEMNVSTLELGDSALYLCASSHDTYGYTFGSGTRLTVV.

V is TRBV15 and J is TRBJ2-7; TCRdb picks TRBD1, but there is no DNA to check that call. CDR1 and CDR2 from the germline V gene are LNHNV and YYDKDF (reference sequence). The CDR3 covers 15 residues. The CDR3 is CATSRGRGQHYEQYF. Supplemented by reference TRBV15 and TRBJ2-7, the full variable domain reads DAMVIQNPRYQVTQFGKPVTLSCSQTLNHNVMYWYQQKSSQAPKLLFHYYDKDFNNEADTPDNFQSRRPNTSFCFLDIRSPGLGDTAMYLCATSRGRGQHYEQYFGPGTRLTVT.

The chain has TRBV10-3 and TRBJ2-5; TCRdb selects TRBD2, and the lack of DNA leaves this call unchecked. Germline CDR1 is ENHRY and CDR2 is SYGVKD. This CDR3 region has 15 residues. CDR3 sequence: CATNPTSGGQETQYF.

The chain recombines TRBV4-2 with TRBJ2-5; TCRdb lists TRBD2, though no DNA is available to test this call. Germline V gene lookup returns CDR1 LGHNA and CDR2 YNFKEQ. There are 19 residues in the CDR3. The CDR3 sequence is CASSQSVVTSGGARETQYF.

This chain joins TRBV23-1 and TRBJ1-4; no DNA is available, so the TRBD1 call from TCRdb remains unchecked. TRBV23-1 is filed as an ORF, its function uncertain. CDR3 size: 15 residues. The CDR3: CASSQSDRINEKLFF.

The CDR3 protein is CASSPLTRDSYNEQFF. V gene TRBV18 combines with J gene TRBJ2-1. CDR1 is KGHSH and CDR2 is LQKENI in the germline V gene. The length of the CDR3 is 16 residues.

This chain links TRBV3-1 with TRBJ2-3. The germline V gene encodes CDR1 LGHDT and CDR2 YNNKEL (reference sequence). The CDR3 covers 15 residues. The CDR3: CASSLLLGSTDTQYF.

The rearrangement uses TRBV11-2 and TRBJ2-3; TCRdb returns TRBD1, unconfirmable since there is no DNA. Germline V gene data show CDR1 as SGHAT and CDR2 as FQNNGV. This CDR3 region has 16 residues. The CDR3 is CASSQRRGRVADTQYF.

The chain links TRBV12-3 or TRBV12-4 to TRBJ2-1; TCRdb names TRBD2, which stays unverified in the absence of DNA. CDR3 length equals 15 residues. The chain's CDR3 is CASSLRALGRDEQFF.

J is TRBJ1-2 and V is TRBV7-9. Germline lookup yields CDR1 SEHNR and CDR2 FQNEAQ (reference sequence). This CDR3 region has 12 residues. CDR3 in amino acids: CASSLVRNGYTF.

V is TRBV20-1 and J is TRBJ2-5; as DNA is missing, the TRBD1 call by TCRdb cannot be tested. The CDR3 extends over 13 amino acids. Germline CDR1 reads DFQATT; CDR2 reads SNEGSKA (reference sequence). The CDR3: CSARRGTQETQYF.

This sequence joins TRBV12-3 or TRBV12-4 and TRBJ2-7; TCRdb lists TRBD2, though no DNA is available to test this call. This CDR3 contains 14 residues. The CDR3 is CASRPRKGGYEQYF.

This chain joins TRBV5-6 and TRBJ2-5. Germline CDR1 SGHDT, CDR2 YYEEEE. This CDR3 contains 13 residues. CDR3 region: CASSLAEFQTQYF.

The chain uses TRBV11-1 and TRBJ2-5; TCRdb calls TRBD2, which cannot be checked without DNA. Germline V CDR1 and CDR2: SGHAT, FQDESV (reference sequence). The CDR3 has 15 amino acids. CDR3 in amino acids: CASSTSGGVKETQYF. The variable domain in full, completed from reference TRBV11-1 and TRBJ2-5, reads EAEVAQSPRYKITEKSQAVAFWCDPISGHATLYWYRQILGQGPELLVQFQDESVVDDSQLPKDRFSAERLKGVDSTLKIQPAELGDSAMYLCASSTSGGVKETQYFGPGTRLLVL.

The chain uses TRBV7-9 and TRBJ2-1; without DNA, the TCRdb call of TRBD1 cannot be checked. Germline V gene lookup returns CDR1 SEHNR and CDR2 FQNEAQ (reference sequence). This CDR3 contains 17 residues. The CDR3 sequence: CASSTTSPTGTVDEQFF.

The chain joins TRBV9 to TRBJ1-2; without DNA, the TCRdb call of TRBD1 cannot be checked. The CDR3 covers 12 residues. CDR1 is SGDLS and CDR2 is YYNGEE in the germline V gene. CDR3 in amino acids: CASSAQGWGYTF.